These T cell receptor beta chains were read from a single sample in a study of human T cells and chemical hapten exposure. TCRdb used MiXCR to reprocess the RACE reads, holding one entry per CDR3 protein. The table shows about 55,000 distinct CDR3 sequences, with roughly 10% occurring only once. This specimen consisted of whole blood, obtained in connection with sensitization to the hapten diphenylcyclopropenone (DPC). The receptors derive from a woman younger than 45 with alopecia areata. Some clones in this sample may be carry-over from other donors' samples. Each CDR3 is given with its conserved first and last residue. The order of the fields is J gene, V gene, clone size, CDR3 length, D gene, CDR3 DNA, CDR3 protein. D genes are given only for firm matches. Not all rows give a size; the values are once, few, many and, for expanded clones, a class.

J gene: TRBJ1-2; V gene: TRBV28; clone size: few; CDR3 length: 14; D gene: -; CDR3 DNA: TGTGCCAGCAGAGGCCTGGGGTCCGGCTATGGCTACACCTTC; CDR3 protein: CASRGLGSGYGYTF
J gene: TRBJ2-2; V gene: TRBV29-1; clone size: -; CDR3 length: 15; D gene: -; CDR3 DNA: TGCAGCGTTCGAACCAGGACCGCGGGCACCGGGGAGCTGTTTTTT; CDR3 protein: CSVRTRTAGTGELFF
J gene: TRBJ2-7; V gene: TRBV12-3/TRBV12-4; clone size: many; CDR3 length: 14; D gene: -; CDR3 DNA: TGTGCCAGCAGTACCCAGGCAGGACCCTACGAGCAGTACTTC; CDR3 protein: CASSTQAGPYEQYF
J gene: TRBJ1-2; V gene: TRBV4-3; clone size: few; CDR3 length: 15; D gene: TRBD1; CDR3 DNA: TGCGCCAGCAGCCCAAGCCCCGGGACAGGGCGTGGCTACACCTTC; CDR3 protein: CASSPSPGTGRGYTF
J gene: TRBJ2-5; V gene: TRBV12-3/TRBV12-4; clone size: few; CDR3 length: 14; D gene: -; CDR3 DNA: TGTGCCAGCAGTTTCTCCCGGTACCAAGAGACCCAGTACTTC; CDR3 protein: CASSFSRYQETQYF
J gene: TRBJ2-3; V gene: TRBV3-1; clone size: few; CDR3 length: 16; D gene: TRBD2; CDR3 DNA: TGTGCCAGCAGCCAAATGACTAGCGGGGGGGGAGATACGCAGTATTTT; CDR3 protein: CASSQMTSGGGDTQYF
J gene: TRBJ2-1; V gene: TRBV4-1; clone size: -; CDR3 length: 15; D gene: -; CDR3 DNA: TGCGCCAGCAGCCAAGTCAGGGGCGAGGACAATGAGCAGTTCTTC; CDR3 protein: CASSQVRGEDNEQFF
J gene: TRBJ2-3; V gene: TRBV6-1; clone size: few; CDR3 length: 13; D gene: -; CDR3 DNA: TGTGCCAGCAGTGCGCAGGGTACAGATACGCAGTATTTT; CDR3 protein: CASSAQGTDTQYF
J gene: TRBJ1-6; V gene: TRBV19; clone size: few; CDR3 length: 13; D gene: -; CDR3 DNA: TGTGCCACTAAGGAAGTTGATAATTCACCCCTCCACTTT; CDR3 protein: CATKEVDNSPLHF
J gene: TRBJ2-1; V gene: TRBV6-2/TRBV6-3; clone size: -; CDR3 length: 13; D gene: -; CDR3 DNA: TGTGCCAGCAGTTACTTAAACTACAATGAGCAGTTCTTC; CDR3 protein: CASSYLNYNEQFF
J gene: TRBJ1-1; V gene: TRBV20-1; clone size: many; CDR3 length: 12; D gene: -; CDR3 DNA: TGCAGTGCTAGACGCCAAAACACTGAAGCTTTCTTT; CDR3 protein: CSARRQNTEAFF
J gene: TRBJ1-2; V gene: TRBV29-1; clone size: -; CDR3 length: 15; D gene: TRBD1; CDR3 DNA: TGCAGCGTTGTGGAGGGACAGGGTAGTCCCTATGGCTACACCTTC; CDR3 protein: CSVVEGQGSPYGYTF
J gene: TRBJ2-7; V gene: TRBV6-5; clone size: many; CDR3 length: 15; D gene: -; CDR3 DNA: TGTGCCAGCGGACCCTTGACAAGCTACTCCTACGAGCAGTACTTC; CDR3 protein: CASGPLTSYSYEQYF
J gene: TRBJ2-7; V gene: TRBV3-2; clone size: many; CDR3 length: 15; D gene: -; CDR3 DNA: TGTGCCAGCAGCCCCCGAAGGGACAGGGGCTACGAGCAGTACTTC; CDR3 protein: CASSPRRDRGYEQYF
J gene: TRBJ1-2; V gene: TRBV5-1; clone size: few; CDR3 length: 18; D gene: TRBD1; CDR3 DNA: TGCGCCAGCAGTTTGGACCCAACCGGGACAGGGGGCCTATGGGGCTACACCTTC; CDR3 protein: CASSLDPTGTGGLWGYTF
J gene: TRBJ2-5; V gene: TRBV2; clone size: -; CDR3 length: 15; D gene: TRBD2; CDR3 DNA: TGTGCCAGCAGCGGGACTAGCGTTTTACAAGAGACCCAGTACTTC; CDR3 protein: CASSGTSVLQETQYF
J gene: TRBJ1-1; V gene: TRBV30; clone size: few; CDR3 length: 15; D gene: -; CDR3 DNA: TGTGCCTGGAGATGGTTAGACAGGTGGGACACTGAAGCTTTCTTT; CDR3 protein: CAWRWLDRWDTEAFF
J gene: TRBJ2-5; V gene: TRBV10-3; clone size: many; CDR3 length: 14; D gene: -; CDR3 DNA: TGTGCCATCAGCCAGATAGCCCAGGGAGAGACCCAGTACTTC; CDR3 protein: CAISQIAQGETQYF
J gene: TRBJ2-7; V gene: TRBV4-3; clone size: -; CDR3 length: 14; D gene: -; CDR3 DNA: TGCGCCAGCAGCCAAGATCGCGGAAGGGGAGAAGTGTACTTC; CDR3 protein: CASSQDRGRGEVYF
J gene: TRBJ1-2; V gene: TRBV29-1; clone size: -; CDR3 length: 12; D gene: -; CDR3 DNA: TGCAGCGTTGATCCGGGAATTGATGGCGACACCTTC; CDR3 protein: CSVDPGIDGDTF
J gene: TRBJ1-5; V gene: TRBV6-5; clone size: -; CDR3 length: 13; D gene: -; CDR3 DNA: TGTGCCAGCAGTTACGATGGCAATCAGCCCCAGCATTTT; CDR3 protein: CASSYDGNQPQHF
J gene: TRBJ1-6; V gene: TRBV27; clone size: many; CDR3 length: 14; D gene: -; CDR3 DNA: TGTGCCAGCAGTTTGACAGCCTTAAATTCACCCCTCCACTTT; CDR3 protein: CASSLTALNSPLHF
J gene: TRBJ2-3; V gene: TRBV28; clone size: many; CDR3 length: 15; D gene: -; CDR3 DNA: TGTGCCAGCAGTCCCCCCGAGAGGCACACAGATACGCAGTATTTT; CDR3 protein: CASSPPERHTDTQYF
J gene: TRBJ1-5; V gene: TRBV20-1; clone size: few; CDR3 length: 15; D gene: TRBD1; CDR3 DNA: TGCAGTGCTGGGACGTGGACAGGTATTGGTCAGCCCCAGCATTTT; CDR3 protein: CSAGTWTGIGQPQHF
J gene: TRBJ2-3; V gene: TRBV7-2; clone size: many; CDR3 length: 18; D gene: -; CDR3 DNA: TGTGCCAGCAGCTTAGTAGGCTATTCCTCCACCCTAGCTGATACGCAGTATTTT; CDR3 protein: CASSLVGYSSTLADTQYF
J gene: TRBJ1-6; V gene: TRBV7-9; clone size: -; CDR3 length: 16; D gene: -; CDR3 DNA: TGTGCCAGCAGCTTCGTCCCAGGACTGGGTGCTTCACCCCTCCACTTT; CDR3 protein: CASSFVPGLGASPLHF
J gene: TRBJ1-5; V gene: TRBV6-5; clone size: -; CDR3 length: 15; D gene: -; CDR3 DNA: TGTGCCAGCAGTTTAGCGGCCGACGCGAATCAGCCCCAGCATTTT; CDR3 protein: CASSLAADANQPQHF
J gene: TRBJ2-1; V gene: TRBV6-2/TRBV6-3; clone size: -; CDR3 length: 17; D gene: TRBD2; CDR3 DNA: TGTGCCAGCAGTTACCCTAACTTAGCGGGGGGGCCGGGTGAGCAGTTCTTC; CDR3 protein: CASSYPNLAGGPGEQFF
J gene: TRBJ1-2; V gene: TRBV7-8; clone size: many; CDR3 length: 16; D gene: -; CDR3 DNA: TGTGCCAGCAGCTTATTCGGAGGGGCGACTAACTATGGCTACACCTTC; CDR3 protein: CASSLFGGATNYGYTF